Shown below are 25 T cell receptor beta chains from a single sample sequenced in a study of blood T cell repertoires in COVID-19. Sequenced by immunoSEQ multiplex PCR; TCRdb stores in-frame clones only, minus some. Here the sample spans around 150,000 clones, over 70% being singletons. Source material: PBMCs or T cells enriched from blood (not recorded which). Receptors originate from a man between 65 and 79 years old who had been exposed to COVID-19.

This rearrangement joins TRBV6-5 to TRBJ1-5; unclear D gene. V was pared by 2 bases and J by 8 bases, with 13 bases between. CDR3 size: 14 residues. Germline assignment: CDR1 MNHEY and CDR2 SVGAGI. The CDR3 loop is CASSYRTGWEPQHF. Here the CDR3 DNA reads TGTGCCAGCAGTTACAGGACGGGGTGGGAGCCCCAGCATTTT.

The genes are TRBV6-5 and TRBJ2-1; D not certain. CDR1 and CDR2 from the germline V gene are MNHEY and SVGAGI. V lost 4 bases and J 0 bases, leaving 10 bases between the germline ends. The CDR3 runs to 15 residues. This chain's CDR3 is CASSFESVSYNEQFF. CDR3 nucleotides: TGTGCCAGCAGTTTCGAGAGCGTCTCCTACAATGAGCAGTTCTTC.

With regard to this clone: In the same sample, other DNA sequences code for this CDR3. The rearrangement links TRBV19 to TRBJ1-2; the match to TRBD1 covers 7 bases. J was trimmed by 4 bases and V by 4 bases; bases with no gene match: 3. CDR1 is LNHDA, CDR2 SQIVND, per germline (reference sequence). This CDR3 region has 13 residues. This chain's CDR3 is CASSTGTAYGYTF. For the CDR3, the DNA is TGTGCCAGTAGTACCGGGACAGCCTATGGCTACACCTTC.

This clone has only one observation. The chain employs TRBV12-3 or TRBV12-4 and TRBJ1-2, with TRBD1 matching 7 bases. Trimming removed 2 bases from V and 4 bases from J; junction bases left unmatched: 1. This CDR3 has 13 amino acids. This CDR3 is CASSLTGAYGYTF. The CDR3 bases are TGTGCCAGCAGTTTAACAGGGGCCTATGGCTACACCTTC.

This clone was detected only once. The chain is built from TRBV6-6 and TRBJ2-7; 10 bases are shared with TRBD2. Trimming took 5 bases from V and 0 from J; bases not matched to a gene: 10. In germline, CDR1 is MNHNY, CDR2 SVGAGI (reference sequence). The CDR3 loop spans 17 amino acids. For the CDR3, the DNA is TGTGCCAGCAGTCGACGGGGTACTAGCGGGGACTCCTACGAGCAGTACTTC. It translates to CASSRRGTSGDSYEQYF.

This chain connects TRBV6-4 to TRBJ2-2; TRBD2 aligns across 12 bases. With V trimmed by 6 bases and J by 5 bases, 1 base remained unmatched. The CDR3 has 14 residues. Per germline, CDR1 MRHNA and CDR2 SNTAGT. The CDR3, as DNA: TGTGCCAGCAGACTAGCGGGAGGTACCGGGGAGCTGTTTTTT. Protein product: CASRLAGGTGELFF.

The DNA of the CDR3 is TGTGCCAGTAGTAGGACTAGCGGGAGAGGTTACGAGCAGTACTTC. Translation gives CASSRTSGRGYEQYF. The chain has TRBV19 and TRBJ2-7; 13 bases map to TRBD2. Per the germline V gene, CDR1 is LNHDA and CDR2 is SQIVND (reference sequence). V lost 4 bases, J lost 4 bases, and 4 bases stayed unmatched. The CDR3 runs 15 residues. Full variable domain (remainder filled in from reference TRBV19 and TRBJ2-7): DGGITQSPKYLFRKEGQNVTLSCEQNLNHDAMYWYRQDPGQGLRLIYYSQIVNDFQKGDIAEGYSVSREKKESFPLTVTSAQKNPTAFYLCASSRTSGRGYEQYFGPGTRLTVT.

The DNA of the CDR3 is TGTGCCAGCAGCTTAGGACAGGGGTTCACCGGGGAGCTGTTTTTT. This sequence encodes CASSLGQGFTGELFF. The V and J genes are TRBV5-5 and TRBJ2-2; 9 nucleotides line up with TRBD1. The CDR3 has 15 residues. Germline assignment: CDR1 SGHKS and CDR2 YYEKEE (reference sequence). The junction had 3 bases not matched to a gene; V was cut back by 2 bases and J by 4 bases.

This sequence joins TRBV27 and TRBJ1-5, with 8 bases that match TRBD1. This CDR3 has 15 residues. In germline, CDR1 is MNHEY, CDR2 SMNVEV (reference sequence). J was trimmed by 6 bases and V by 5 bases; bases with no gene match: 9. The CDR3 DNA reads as TGTGCCAGCAGTCCTAGCCCGACAGGGGCTCAGCCCCAGCATTTT. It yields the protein CASSPSPTGAQPQHF.

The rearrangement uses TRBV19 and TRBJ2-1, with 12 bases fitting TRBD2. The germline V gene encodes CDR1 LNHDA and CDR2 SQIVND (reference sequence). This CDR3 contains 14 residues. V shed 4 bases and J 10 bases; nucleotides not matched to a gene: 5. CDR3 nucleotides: TGTGCCAGTAGTACAAGAGGACTAGCGGGAGAGCAGTTCTTC. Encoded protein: CASSTRGLAGEQFF.

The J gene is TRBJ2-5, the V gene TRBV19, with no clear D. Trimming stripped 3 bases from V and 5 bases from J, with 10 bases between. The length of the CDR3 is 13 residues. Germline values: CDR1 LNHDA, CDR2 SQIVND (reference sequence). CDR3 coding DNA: TGTGCCAGTAGTATGAGGCGGCAGGAGACCCAGTACTTC. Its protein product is CASSMRRQETQYF.

The CDR3 sequence: CALGVSGANVLTF. The CDR3 nucleotides are TGTGCCCTGGGAGTCTCTGGGGCCAACGTCCTGACTTTC. V usage is TRBV12-3 or TRBV12-4 and J usage is TRBJ2-6, with D possibly being TRBD2 (5 bases). The CDR3 has 13 residues. V was pared by 11 bases and J by 0 bases, with 8 bases between.

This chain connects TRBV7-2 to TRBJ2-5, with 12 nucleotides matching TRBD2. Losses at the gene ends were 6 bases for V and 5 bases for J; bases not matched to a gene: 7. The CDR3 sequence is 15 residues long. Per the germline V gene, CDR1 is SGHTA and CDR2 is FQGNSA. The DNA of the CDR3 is TGTGCCAGCAGTCCGACTAGCGGGAGTCTGGAGACCCAGTACTTC. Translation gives CASSPTSGSLETQYF.

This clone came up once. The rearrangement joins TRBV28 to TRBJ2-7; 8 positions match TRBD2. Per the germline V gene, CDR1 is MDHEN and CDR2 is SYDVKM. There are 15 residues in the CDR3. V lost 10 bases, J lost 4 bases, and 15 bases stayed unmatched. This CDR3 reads CATWPSGSSRYEQYF. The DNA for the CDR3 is TGTGCCACCTGGCCGAGCGGGAGTTCTCGTTACGAGCAGTACTTC. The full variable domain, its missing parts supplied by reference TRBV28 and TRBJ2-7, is DVKVTQSSRYLVKRTGEKVFLECVQDMDHENMFWYRQDPGLGLRLIYFSYDVKMKEKGDIPEGYSVSREKKERFSLILESASTNQTSMYLCATWPSGSSRYEQYFGPGTRLTVT.

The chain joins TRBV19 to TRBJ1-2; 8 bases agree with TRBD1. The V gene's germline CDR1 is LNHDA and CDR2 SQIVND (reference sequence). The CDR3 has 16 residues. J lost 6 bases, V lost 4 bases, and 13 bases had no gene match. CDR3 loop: CASSNRGQGASNGYTF. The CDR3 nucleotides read TGTGCCAGTAGTAATAGAGGGCAGGGGGCAAGTAATGGCTACACCTTC.

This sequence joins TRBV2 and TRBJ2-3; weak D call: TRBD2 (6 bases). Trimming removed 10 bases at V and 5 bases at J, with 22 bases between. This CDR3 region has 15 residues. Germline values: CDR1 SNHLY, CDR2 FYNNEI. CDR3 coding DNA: TGTGCCACCACCCAACGGAGGGTAGAAGGAGATACGCAGTATTTT. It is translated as CATTQRRVEGDTQYF.

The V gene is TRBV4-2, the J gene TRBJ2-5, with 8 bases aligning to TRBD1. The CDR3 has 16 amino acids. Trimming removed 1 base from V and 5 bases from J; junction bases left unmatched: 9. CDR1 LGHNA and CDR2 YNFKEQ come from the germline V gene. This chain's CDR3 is CASSQVAGGALETQYF. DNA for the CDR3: TGTGCCAGCAGCCAAGTGGCAGGGGGCGCCCTGGAGACCCAGTACTTC.

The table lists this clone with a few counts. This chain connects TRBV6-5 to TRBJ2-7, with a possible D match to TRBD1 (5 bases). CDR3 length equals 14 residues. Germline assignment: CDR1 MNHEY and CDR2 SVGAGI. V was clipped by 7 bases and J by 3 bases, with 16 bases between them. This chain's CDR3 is CASTHTTRGYEQYF. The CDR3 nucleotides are TGTGCCAGCACCCATACGACAAGGGGCTACGAGCAGTACTTC.

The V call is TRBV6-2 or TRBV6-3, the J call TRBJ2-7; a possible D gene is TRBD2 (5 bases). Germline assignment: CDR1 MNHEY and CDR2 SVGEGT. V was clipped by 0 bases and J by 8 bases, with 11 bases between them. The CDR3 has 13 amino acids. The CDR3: CASSYSGVQQQYF. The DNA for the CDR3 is TGTGCCAGCAGTTACTCCGGGGTCCAGCAGCAGTACTTC.

The CDR3 spells CASSTKTGHGPDTEAFF. As DNA, the CDR3 is TGTGCCAGCAGCACTAAGACAGGCCACGGACCTGACACTGAAGCTTTCTTT. The V and J genes are TRBV13 and TRBJ1-1, with D perhaps TRBD1 (6 bases). The germline CDR1 and CDR2 sequences are PRHDT and FYEKMQ (reference sequence). V gave up 5 bases and J gave up 3 bases, with 22 bases separating them. This CDR3 spans 17 amino acids.

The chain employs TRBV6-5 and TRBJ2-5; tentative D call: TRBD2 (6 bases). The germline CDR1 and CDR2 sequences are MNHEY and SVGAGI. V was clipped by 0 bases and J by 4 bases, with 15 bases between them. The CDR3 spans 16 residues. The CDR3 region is CASSYSIGGLGETQYF. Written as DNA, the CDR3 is TGTGCCAGCAGTTACTCGATTGGAGGGCTTGGAGAGACCCAGTACTTC.

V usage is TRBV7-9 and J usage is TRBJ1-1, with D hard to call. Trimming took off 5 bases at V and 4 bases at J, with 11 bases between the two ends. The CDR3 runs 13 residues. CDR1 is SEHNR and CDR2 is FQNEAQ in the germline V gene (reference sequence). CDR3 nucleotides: TGTGCCAGCAGCCAAACGAGAGTCACTGAAGCTTTCTTT. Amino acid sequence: CASSQTRVTEAFF. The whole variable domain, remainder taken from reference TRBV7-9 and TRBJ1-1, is DTGVSQNPRHKITKRGQNVTFRCDPISEHNRLYWYRQTLGQGPEFLTYFQNEAQLEKSRLLSDRFSAERPKGSFSTLEIQRTEQGDSAMYLCASSQTRVTEAFFGQGTRLTVV.

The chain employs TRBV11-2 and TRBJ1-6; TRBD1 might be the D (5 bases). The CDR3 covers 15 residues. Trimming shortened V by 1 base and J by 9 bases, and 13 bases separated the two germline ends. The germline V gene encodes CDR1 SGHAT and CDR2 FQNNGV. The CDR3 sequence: CASSLGWDSGSPLHF. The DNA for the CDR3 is TGTGCCAGCAGCTTAGGATGGGACTCCGGTTCACCCCTCCACTTT.

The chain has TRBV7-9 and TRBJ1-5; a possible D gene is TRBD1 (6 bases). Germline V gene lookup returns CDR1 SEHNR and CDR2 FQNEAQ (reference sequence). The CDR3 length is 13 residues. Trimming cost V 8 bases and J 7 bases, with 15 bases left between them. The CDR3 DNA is TGTGCCAGCCGGAGGGGGGGAGAACAGCCCCAGCATTTT. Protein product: CASRRGGEQPQHF.

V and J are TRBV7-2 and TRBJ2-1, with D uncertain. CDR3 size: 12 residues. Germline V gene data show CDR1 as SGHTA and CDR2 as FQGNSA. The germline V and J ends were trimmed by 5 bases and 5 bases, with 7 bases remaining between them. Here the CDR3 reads CASSLLDNEQFF. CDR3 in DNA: TGTGCCAGCAGCCTTCTCGACAATGAGCAGTTCTTC.